This T cell receptor beta chain was recovered during a study of T cell responses to AZD1222 COVID-19 vaccine. Study-level findings and limits: Receipt of two AZD1222 doses was followed by a rise in Spike-specific TCR breadth and depth. There were repertoire samples only from the period after the peak T cell response. Clonal diversity was possibly underestimated, and white British individuals and females predominated among donors.

TCRdb's copy holds only in-frame clones and misses some; the assay was immunoSEQ multiplex PCR. The sample lists 40,000 to 45,000 clones, less than 85% occurring once. With regard to this clone: The antigen is unknown.

Germline CDR1 is MNHEY and CDR2 is SVGAGI. CDR3 length: 12 amino acids. V was shortened by 8 bases and J by 2 bases, with 9 bases between the two germline ends. The TCR was taken from an adult in good health. The chain is built from TRBV6-5 and TRBJ2-5; no firm D call. The sample here was peripheral blood, taken on day 0 of AZD1222 vaccination. CDR3 region: CASSEFQETQYF. The CDR3 coding sequence is TGTGCCAGCTCAGAATTTCAAGAGACCCAGTACTTC.